This T cell receptor beta chain was recovered during a study of shared clonotypes between healthy human individuals. This CDR3 is built from 14 residues. Germline-derived CDR1 and CDR2 are LNHDA and SQIVND (reference sequence). Trimming left V 1 base short and J 6 bases short, with 10 bases between. Repertoires were generated with immunoSEQ multiplex PCR, while TCRdb's copy carries only in-frame clones and drops some. The sample shows roughly 770,000 clones, roughly 96% of them seen only once. CD45RO-negative cells were positively selected for CCR7, leaving out terminally differentiated effector memory CD45RA+ cells.

This rearrangement joins TRBV19 to TRBJ2-1; possible D gene TRBD2, 5 bases. The sequence derives from a man aged 25-45 years in good health. The sample was naive CD8+ T cells sorted from blood. The CDR3, as DNA: TGTGCCAGTAGTATAGTGGGAGTGACCAATGAGCAGTTCTTC. Translating it yields CASSIVGVTNEQFF. Filled out from reference TRBV19 and TRBJ2-1, the complete variable domain reads DGGITQSPKYLFRKEGQNVTLSCEQNLNHDAMYWYRQDPGQGLRLIYYSQIVNDFQKGDIAEGYSVSREKKESFPLTVTSAQKNPTAFYLCASSIVGVTNEQFFGPGTRLTVL.